Each of the 25 T cell receptor beta chains below was sequenced from the same sample in a study of blood T cell repertoires in COVID-19. The assay was immunoSEQ multiplex PCR, and TCRdb's table has in-frame clones only and misses some. The table includes more than 200,000 clones, approximately 79% detected once. The source material was peripheral blood. The receptors stem from a woman in her thirties or forties with active or convalescent COVID-19.

CDR3 DNA sequence: TGTGCCAGCAGTGAAGACCAGGCTAACTATGGCTACACCTTC. It codes for CASSEDQANYGYTF. The J gene is TRBJ1-2, the V gene TRBV6-1; no definite D call. V was shortened by 1 base and J by 0 bases, with 6 bases between the two germline ends. Germline assignment: CDR1 MNHNS and CDR2 SASEGT. This CDR3 has 14 amino acids.

The chain couples TRBV4-2 to TRBJ1-2; 7 nucleotides agree with TRBD1. The CDR3 length is 15 residues. V lost 4 bases to trimming and J lost 4 bases; unmatched junction nucleotides: 9. The germline V gene encodes CDR1 LGHNA and CDR2 YNFKEQ. The CDR3 reads CASSLQGEDGYGYTF. Here the CDR3 DNA reads TGTGCCAGCAGCCTCCAGGGGGAGGATGGCTATGGCTACACCTTC.

V usage is TRBV3-1 (or the pseudogene TRBV3-2) and J usage is TRBJ2-2; D is possibly TRBD1 (6 bases). Germline values: CDR1 LGHDT, CDR2 YNNKEL (reference sequence). The CDR3 covers 14 residues. Trimming shortened V by 5 bases and J by 1 base, and 8 bases separated the two germline ends. CDR3 loop: CASSWTENTGELFF. DNA of the CDR3: TGTGCCAGCAGCTGGACAGAGAACACCGGGGAGCTGTTTTTT.

The chain joins TRBV3-1 (or the pseudogene TRBV3-2) to TRBJ1-6; TRBD1 matches at 7 bases. Per germline, CDR1 LGHDT and CDR2 YNNKEL (reference sequence). Trimming removed 4 bases from V and 2 bases from J; junction bases left unmatched: 2. The CDR3 is 15 amino acids. The CDR3 here is CASSPDRAYNSPLHF. As DNA, the CDR3 is TGTGCCAGCAGCCCAGACAGGGCCTATAATTCACCCCTCCACTTT.

The V and J genes are TRBV11-3 and TRBJ2-1; TRBD1 agrees at 7 bases. The CDR3 consists of 15 residues. V shed 1 base, J shed 2 bases, and the junction held 2 bases outside the gene matches. The germline gives CDR1 SGHNT, CDR2 YENEEA. DNA for the CDR3: TGTGCCAGCAGCTTAGGACAGGGTACCTACAATGAGCAGTTCTTC. This sequence encodes CASSLGQGTYNEQFF.

J is TRBJ1-5 and V is TRBV5-5; the D gene is possibly TRBD1 (5 bases). CDR3 length: 16 residues. CDR1 SGHKS and CDR2 YYEKEE come from the germline V gene (reference sequence). V shed 0 bases and J shed 6 bases, with 16 bases lying between them. The CDR3 here is CASSLESPGIGQPQHF. CDR3 sequence (DNA): TGTGCCAGCAGCTTGGAAAGTCCAGGGATCGGTCAGCCCCAGCATTTT.

The CDR3 DNA is TGTGCCAGCAGTGGAGGGGGCATTAACTATGGCTACACCTTC. Its protein is CASSGGGINYGYTF. V usage is TRBV25-1 and J usage is TRBJ1-2; 7 bases match TRBD1. Germline CDR1 MGHDK, CDR2 SYGVNS. Losses at the gene ends were 4 bases for V and 1 base for J; bases not matched to a gene: 3. The CDR3 consists of 14 residues.

V is TRBV5-8 and J is TRBJ2-1, with D hard to call. CDR1 is SGHTS, CDR2 YDEGEE, per germline. Between the trimmed V and J ends, which lost 3 bases and 0 bases, there was a span of 16 bases. This CDR3 has 17 residues. CDR3 region: CASSSRLYVSSYNEQFF. As DNA, the CDR3 is TGTGCCAGCAGCTCCAGACTTTATGTGAGCTCCTACAATGAGCAGTTCTTC.

The CDR3 bases are TGTGCCAGCAGACCAATCCACTCGGGAGGCAATGAGCAGTTCTTC. Translated: CASRPIHSGGNEQFF. The rearrangement links TRBV27 to TRBJ2-1; TRBD2 agrees at 7 bases. Germline CDR1 MNHEY, CDR2 SMNVEV (reference sequence). There are 15 residues in the CDR3. Trimming removed 6 bases from V and 6 bases from J; junction bases left unmatched: 11.

This clone was seen a few times. This sequence joins TRBV12-3 or TRBV12-4 and TRBJ1-2, with D maybe TRBD1 (5 bases). The CDR3 loop spans 12 amino acids. V was trimmed by 3 bases and J by 8 bases, leaving 10 bases between them. CDR3 sequence reads: CASSFDSWGYTF. The CDR3 nucleotides are TGTGCCAGCAGTTTCGACAGTTGGGGCTACACCTTC.

In regard to this clone: One end of the junction is discordant with germline, which a read error may explain. The CDR3 reads CSVVGEGDGAFNYDYTF. In nucleotides, the CDR3 is TGCAGCGTTGTAGGAGAGGGGGACGGAGCATTTAACTATGACTACACCTTC. The chain carries TRBV29-1 and TRBJ1-2; a weak D match, TRBD1 (6 bases). The CDR3 sequence is 17 residues long. Germline CDR1 reads SQVTM; CDR2 reads ANQGSEA.

The chain employs TRBV7-8 and TRBJ1-6; unclear D gene. The germline V and J ends were trimmed by 6 bases and 13 bases, with 16 bases remaining between them. The CDR3 has 13 residues. Germline V gene data show CDR1 as SGHVS and CDR2 as FQNEAQ. CDR3 sequence: CASSSDGPGPLHF. The CDR3 nucleotides are TGTGCCAGCAGTTCAGACGGACCGGGGCCCCTCCACTTT.

CDR3 DNA: TGTGCCAGCATCAAGGGACAGGGGAACTATGGCTACACCTTC. The encoded protein is CASIKGQGNYGYTF. The chain carries TRBV6-5 and TRBJ1-2; 10 bases align to TRBD1. The V and J ends lost 7 bases and 2 bases, in that order; junction bases with no gene match: 4. CDR3 length: 14 residues. Germline values: CDR1 MNHEY, CDR2 SVGAGI.

This chain uses TRBV18 with TRBJ2-5, with 9 bases fitting TRBD1. CDR1 and CDR2 (germline): KGHSH, LQKENI. The CDR3 is 14 residues long. With V trimmed by 0 bases and J by 7 bases, 3 bases remained unmatched. The CDR3 loop is CASSPPGQGGTQYF. CDR3 nucleotides: TGTGCCAGCTCACCACCGGGACAGGGAGGGACCCAGTACTTC.

The chain joins TRBV12-3 or TRBV12-4 to TRBJ2-3; a possible D gene is TRBD1 (7 bases). V lost 4 bases to trimming and J lost 3 bases, with 8 bases between them. The CDR3 runs to 13 residues. In DNA, the CDR3 is TGTGCCAGCAGTTCAGGGGGGACAGATACGCAGTATTTT. Amino acid sequence: CASSSGGTDTQYF.

The chain links TRBV6-5 to TRBJ1-5, with D unresolved. This CDR3 region has 15 residues. Germline CDR1 and CDR2: MNHEY and SVGAGI. The V and J ends lost 5 bases and 0 bases respectively, with 11 bases between them. The CDR3 coding sequence is TGTGCCAGCAGTCCCCGCCCCTATAGCAATCAGCCCCAGCATTTT. Amino acid sequence: CASSPRPYSNQPQHF.

V gene TRBV10-3 combines with J gene TRBJ2-6, with 11 bases identical to TRBD2. Trimming took 7 bases from V and 1 from J; bases not matched to a gene: 3. CDR3 length equals 16 residues. The germline CDR1 and CDR2 sequences are ENHRY and SYGVKD. In nucleotides, the CDR3 is TGTGCCATCACTAGCGGGGGGCCGTCTGGGGCCAACGTCCTGACTTTC. Translated, it gives CAITSGGPSGANVLTF.

V gene TRBV5-6 combines with J gene TRBJ1-5; D is ambiguous. The CDR3 is made up of 17 amino acids. The V and J ends lost 0 bases and 4 bases respectively, with 17 bases between them. Per the germline V gene, CDR1 is SGHDT and CDR2 is YYEEEE. The CDR3 region has the DNA TGTGCCAGCAGCTTGGCGGCAACTACCCTTAGAAATCAGCCCCAGCATTTT. Translating it yields CASSLAATTLRNQPQHF.

This chain links TRBV6-5 with TRBJ2-1, with D maybe TRBD1 (6 bases). This CDR3 has 15 amino acids. The ends were cut back, 6 bases at V and 7 bases at J, with 19 bases in the middle. The germline gives CDR1 MNHEY, CDR2 SVGAGI. DNA for the CDR3: TGTGCCAGCAGGCGAACCGGGACAACAATAAATGAGCAGTTCTTC. Translated, it gives CASRRTGTTINEQFF.

This clone was recorded once. The V and J genes are TRBV5-1 and TRBJ2-3; D is possibly TRBD1 (6 bases). This CDR3 comprises 16 residues. Germline V lookup: CDR1 SGHRS, CDR2 YFSETQ. V shed 1 base and J shed 0 bases, with 12 bases lying between them. CDR3 sequence (DNA): TGCGCCAGCAGCTTGACCGGACAGCCTAGCACAGATACGCAGTATTTT. It is translated as CASSLTGQPSTDTQYF.

This clone was picked up a small number of times. V usage is TRBV7-9 and J usage is TRBJ2-5; D is perhaps TRBD1 (7 bases). The germline V and J ends were trimmed by 5 bases and 0 bases, with 13 bases remaining between them. The V gene's germline CDR1 is SEHNR and CDR2 FQNEAQ (reference sequence). The CDR3 is made up of 15 amino acids. The CDR3: CASSPQGGYQETQYF. In nucleotides, the CDR3 is TGTGCCAGCAGCCCCCAGGGGGGCTACCAAGAGACCCAGTACTTC.

This chain joins TRBV2 and TRBJ2-6; weak D call: TRBD2 (6 bases). The CDR3 sequence is 15 residues long. Trimming took 8 bases from V and 4 from J, leaving 15 bases between them. Germline CDR1 and CDR2: SNHLY and FYNNEI. In DNA, the CDR3 is TGTGCCAGCGGGGTGGAGGGGTCCGGGGCCAACGTCCTGACTTTC. Its protein product is CASGVEGSGANVLTF.

The genes are TRBV5-4 and TRBJ1-4; the D is unclear. Germline V gene lookup returns CDR1 SGHNT and CDR2 YYREEE (reference sequence). This CDR3 region has 15 residues. Trimming removed 4 bases at V and 0 bases at J, with 10 bases between. CDR3 amino acids: CASSISRATNEKLFF. CDR3 DNA: TGTGCCAGCAGCATATCCCGGGCAACTAATGAAAAACTGTTTTTT.

V and J are TRBV10-3 and TRBJ1-3; maybe TRBD1 (6 bases). Germline CDR1 ENHRY, CDR2 SYGVKD. This CDR3 has 16 amino acids. V lost 4 bases and J lost 1, with 14 bases in between. CDR3 nucleotides: TGTGCCATCAGTGCCGGAACAGGGAAGTCTGGAAACACCATATATTTT. Residues: CAISAGTGKSGNTIYF.

The chain links TRBV6-5 to TRBJ1-5, with D possibly TRBD1 on 6 matching bases. V gave up 5 bases and J gave up 0 bases, with 11 bases separating them. Germline values: CDR1 MNHEY, CDR2 SVGAGI. This CDR3 has 15 residues. Written as DNA, the CDR3 is TGTGCCAGCAGTCTGACAGGTTATAGCAATCAGCCCCAGCATTTT. It yields the protein CASSLTGYSNQPQHF.